The subject of this entry is one T cell receptor beta chain. Germline V gene lookup returns CDR1 SGHAT and CDR2 FQNNGV. V was cut by 5 bases and J by 4 bases, with 9 bases left in between. The CDR3 loop spans 13 amino acids. This specimen comes from a study of T cell responses to AZD1222 COVID-19 vaccine. Assay: immunoSEQ multiplex PCR; the TCRdb copy retains only in-frame clones and omits some. The sample contains roughly 150,000 clones, 80% to 95% of which appear only once. Sequencing used peripheral blood, obtained 28 days after the second AZD1222 dose. This rearrangement joins TRBV11-2 to TRBJ2-1; D is unclear. The clonotype comes from an adult who received the AZD1222 COVID-19 vaccine. The CDR3 nucleotides read TGTGCCAGCAGCCCGGAGAAATACAATGAGCAGTTCTTC. It is translated as CASSPEKYNEQFF.